This entry lists 23 T cell receptor beta chains sequenced from one sample in a study of shared clonotypes between healthy human individuals. Sequencing was performed with immunoSEQ multiplex PCR; in TCRdb, only in-frame clones are kept and a portion is missing. The repertoire includes 2 million to 2.5 million clones, approximately 96% of them detected once, and around 0.13% sits in the top ten. Sequencing used naive CD4+ T cells sorted from blood. The subset was: CD45RA+ positively selected. The receptor set was obtained from a man aged 18 to 35 in good health.

This chain links TRBV10-1 with TRBJ1-6; D is ambiguous. V lost 3 bases, J lost 7 bases, and 13 bases lay in between. The germline V gene has CDR1 WNHNN and CDR2 SYGVQD (reference sequence). The CDR3 is made up of 15 amino acids. Here the CDR3 DNA reads TGCGCCAGCAGTGATCGGGGAATAGCGAATTCACCCCTCCACTTT. It yields the protein CASSDRGIANSPLHF.

The V and J genes are TRBV5-1 and TRBJ1-6; D remains unclear. The CDR3 runs to 16 residues. V was shortened by 6 bases and J by 7 bases, with 20 bases between the two germline ends. The germline CDR1 and CDR2 sequences are SGHRS and YFSETQ. CDR3 in amino acids: CASTMGFGGSNSPLHF. The CDR3 nucleotides are TGCGCCAGCACCATGGGTTTCGGTGGGTCCAATTCACCCCTCCACTTT. Full variable domain (remainder filled in from reference TRBV5-1 and TRBJ1-6): KAGVTQTPRYLIKTRGQQVTLSCSPISGHRSVSWYQQTPGQGLQFLFEYFSETQRNKGNFPGRFSGRQFSNSRSEMNVSTLELGDSALYLCASTMGFGGSNSPLHFGNGTRLTVT.

This clone was recorded only once. V usage is TRBV28 and J usage is TRBJ2-1; D remains unclear. The length of the CDR3 is 11 residues. From germline, CDR1 is MDHEN and CDR2 SYDVKM. Trimming left V 6 bases short and J 4 bases short, with 4 bases between. The CDR3 DNA sequence: TGTGCCAGCAGGCAGTACAATGAGCAGTTCTTC. This encodes CASRQYNEQFF.

CDR3 in amino acids: CASRQDSSYEQYF. CDR3 coding DNA: TGTGCCAGTAGACAGGATAGTTCCTACGAGCAGTACTTC. The chain links TRBV19 to TRBJ2-7; TRBD1 is a possible D gene (5 bases). Germline V gives CDR1 LNHDA, CDR2 SQIVND (reference sequence). V shed 6 bases and J shed 1 base, with 10 bases lying between them. The CDR3 loop spans 13 amino acids.

CDR3 residues: CASGLYEGVGEQYF. DNA for the CDR3: TGTGCTAGTGGTTTGTATGAAGGGGTCGGCGAGCAGTACTTC. J is TRBJ2-7 and V is TRBV12-5; weak D call: TRBD1 (5 bases). Trimming took off 2 bases at V and 6 bases at J, with 14 bases between the two ends. CDR3 length equals 14 residues. Germline CDR1 LGHNT, CDR2 FRNRAP.

The chain recombines TRBV11-2 with TRBJ2-7; 9 bases map to TRBD2. There are 15 residues in the CDR3. Trimming took 5 bases from V and 4 from J; bases not matched to a gene: 9. The germline V gene encodes CDR1 SGHAT and CDR2 FQNNGV. The CDR3 here is CASSPLAGAMYEQYF. Here the CDR3 DNA reads TGTGCCAGCAGCCCCTTAGCGGGAGCAATGTACGAGCAGTACTTC. The full variable domain, rest sourced from reference TRBV11-2 and TRBJ2-7, is EAGVAQSPRYKIIEKRQSVAFWCNPISGHATLYWYQQILGQGPKLLIQFQNNGVVDDSQLPKDRFSAERLKGVDSTLKIQPAKLEDSAVYLCASSPLAGAMYEQYFGPGTRLTVT.

This chain connects TRBV10-3 to TRBJ2-3; D gene uncertain. Trimming stripped 1 base from V and 6 bases from J, with 17 bases between. This CDR3 region has 16 residues. The germline gives CDR1 ENHRY, CDR2 SYGVKD. The CDR3 loop is CAISEFTPSMGDTQYF. The CDR3 DNA reads as TGTGCCATCAGTGAGTTTACCCCCTCAATGGGCGATACGCAGTATTTT.

V and J are TRBV29-1 and TRBJ1-2, with 7 bases fitting TRBD1. V trimming: 4 bases; J trimming: 3 bases; junction bases outside the gene matches: 5. There are 13 residues in the CDR3. Germline lookup yields CDR1 SQVTM and CDR2 ANQGSEA. The CDR3: CSVGSRGDYGYTF. The CDR3, as DNA: TGCAGCGTTGGTAGCAGGGGGGACTATGGCTACACCTTC.

Here the CDR3 DNA reads TGTGCCAGCAGCTTGGCATTTGGGGCAGCCAACTATGGCTACACCTTC. Its translation is CASSLAFGAANYGYTF. The chain couples TRBV5-4 to TRBJ1-2, with D possibly matching TRBD1 (5 bases). The length of the CDR3 is 16 residues. Germline CDR1 and CDR2: SGHNT and YYREEE (reference sequence). Trimming shortened V by 0 bases and J by 2 bases, and 14 bases separated the two germline ends. The whole variable domain, filled in from reference TRBV5-4 and TRBJ1-2, reads ETGVTQSPTHLIKTRGQQVTLRCSSQSGHNTVSWYQQALGQGPQFIFQYYREEENGRGNFPPRFSGLQFPNYSSELNVNALELDDSALYLCASSLAFGAANYGYTFGSGTRLTVV.

This chain links TRBV7-8 with TRBJ2-1; possibly TRBD2 for D (5 bases). The CDR3 extends over 14 amino acids. Trimming removed 1 base from V and 5 bases from J, with 9 bases in between. The germline gives CDR1 SGHVS, CDR2 FQNEAQ. The CDR3 DNA follows: TGTGCCAGCAGCTTAGGGACTGGGAACAATGAGCAGTTCTTC. Residues: CASSLGTGNNEQFF. Full variable domain (missing parts from reference TRBV7-8 and TRBJ2-1): GAGVSQSPRYKVAKRGQDVALRCDPISGHVSLFWYQQALGQGPEFLTYFQNEAQLDKSGLPSDRFFAERPEGSVSTLKIQRTQQEDSAVYLCASSLGTGNNEQFFGPGTRLTVL.

This clone was picked up one time. V usage is TRBV10-2 and J usage is TRBJ2-1, with 12 nucleotides matching TRBD1. The V segment lost 5 bases and the J segment 9 bases; nucleotides outside the gene matches: 5. The CDR3 has 14 amino acids. Germline V gene sequence: CDR1 WSHSY, CDR2 SAAADI. CDR3 bases: TGCGCCAGCAGTCTGGGACAGGGGGCGAGTGAGCAGTTCTTC. Its protein product is CASSLGQGASEQFF.

V is TRBV29-1 and J is TRBJ2-5; 14 bases agree with TRBD2. Germline V gene lookup returns CDR1 SQVTM and CDR2 ANQGSEA. J lost 2 bases, V lost 6 bases, and 8 bases had no gene match. CDR3 length equals 16 residues. Here the CDR3 reads CSVQLGTSGRQETQYF. The CDR3 DNA is TGCAGCGTCCAACTGGGGACTAGCGGGAGACAAGAGACCCAGTACTTC.

The DNA of the CDR3 is TGCAGCGCCCTCGCTCAAGAGACCCAGTACTTC. This gives the protein CSALAQETQYF. This chain uses TRBV29-1 with TRBJ2-5; D is unclear. The CDR3 length is 11 residues. CDR1 and CDR2 (germline): SQVTM, ANQGSEA. V gave up 7 bases and J gave up 2 bases, with 8 bases separating them.

A word on this clone: Within the sample, other DNA sequences also encode this same CDR3. The chain joins TRBV5-1 to TRBJ2-7, with 8 bases that match TRBD2. This CDR3 is built from 13 residues. Germline V gene sequence: CDR1 SGHRS, CDR2 YFSETQ. Trimming at V came to 2 bases and at J to 5 bases, leaving 3 bases not matched to a gene. The CDR3 spells CASSLGTRNEQYF. CDR3 nucleotide sequence: TGCGCCAGCAGCTTAGGGACTAGAAACGAGCAGTACTTC.

The gene calls are TRBV4-1 and TRBJ2-3; 9 nucleotides match TRBD2. This CDR3 contains 17 residues. The V gene end was trimmed by 0 bases and the J gene end by 5 bases; junction bases not matched to a gene: 9. The germline V gene has CDR1 MGHRA and CDR2 YSYEKL. The CDR3 loop is CASSQEIAGGPGDTQYF. The CDR3 DNA follows: TGCGCCAGCAGCCAAGAAATCGCGGGAGGGCCCGGAGATACGCAGTATTTT.

V usage is TRBV18 and J usage is TRBJ1-6, with a tentative D call TRBD1 (6 bases). The germline gives CDR1 KGHSH, CDR2 LQKENI. This CDR3 has 16 amino acids. Deletions cut 2 bases from V and 9 bases from J, with 17 bases between. CDR3 in DNA: TGTGCCAGCTCACCAGTTCTAGACAGGAACCGTTCACCCCTCCACTTT. This translates into CASSPVLDRNRSPLHF.

The rearrangement joins TRBV11-2 to TRBJ1-1, with TRBD1 matching over 9 bases. Trimming cost V 2 bases and J 7 bases; bases outside gene matches: 11. This CDR3 has 16 residues. Germline CDR1 and CDR2: SGHAT and FQNNGV. The CDR3 loop is CASSLIIRTGAGEAFF. The CDR3 bases are TGTGCCAGCAGCTTAATAATTAGGACAGGGGCGGGTGAAGCTTTCTTT.

The V and J genes are TRBV5-1 and TRBJ1-5; D not certain. The CDR3 is 13 amino acids. Germline lookup yields CDR1 SGHRS and CDR2 YFSETQ. Deletions cut 0 bases from V and 7 bases from J, with 8 bases between. This CDR3 is CASSLEPFQPQHF. The CDR3 DNA reads as TGCGCCAGCAGCTTGGAGCCCTTCCAGCCCCAGCATTTT. The full variable domain, in which reference TRBV5-1 and TRBJ1-5 provide the parts outside the CDR3, is KAGVTQTPRYLIKTRGQQVTLSCSPISGHRSVSWYQQTPGQGLQFLFEYFSETQRNKGNFPGRFSGRQFSNSRSEMNVSTLELGDSALYLCASSLEPFQPQHFGDGTRLSIL.

The chain uses TRBV15 and TRBJ2-7; D is perhaps TRBD2 (6 bases). Germline V lookup: CDR1 LNHNV, CDR2 YYDKDF (reference sequence). There are 15 residues in the CDR3. V lost 0 bases to trimming and J lost 2 bases, with 11 bases between them. The CDR3 sequence is CATSRDWGDTYEQYF. The CDR3 DNA is TGTGCCACCAGCAGAGATTGGGGGGATACCTACGAGCAGTACTTC.

A single count supports this clone. The chain is built from TRBV10-3 and TRBJ1-1, with 10 bases lining up with TRBD1. The CDR3 loop spans 14 amino acids. Germline V CDR1 and CDR2: ENHRY, SYGVKD. Trimming took 6 bases from V and 5 from J; bases not matched to a gene: 6. This CDR3 reads CAIRGTGEETEAFF. The CDR3 DNA is TGTGCCATCAGAGGGACAGGGGAGGAGACTGAAGCTTTCTTT.

The chain employs TRBV5-1 and TRBJ1-6; TRBD1 matches 7 bases. The length of the CDR3 is 16 residues. Germline CDR1 and CDR2: SGHRS and YFSETQ. V lost 0 bases and J lost 4; bases outside the gene matches: 4. The CDR3 DNA reads as TGCGCCAGCAGCTTGGCTGGACAGGATTATAATTCACCCCTCCACTTT. It translates to CASSLAGQDYNSPLHF.

This chain joins TRBV7-8 and TRBJ1-5, with 12 bases matching TRBD1. The J segment lost 1 base and the V segment lost 0 bases, leaving 10 bases of the junction unmatched. Germline lookup yields CDR1 SGHVS and CDR2 FQNEAQ. The CDR3 totals 20 residues. In nucleotides, the CDR3 is TGTGCCAGCAGCTTAGCGCTTGGGACAGGGGGCGTGGGGAGCAATCAGCCCCAGCATTTT. Its translation: CASSLALGTGGVGSNQPQHF.

CDR3 amino acids: CASSPGAGEQYF. The CDR3 coding sequence is TGTGCCAGTAGTCCAGGGGCGGGAGAGCAGTACTTC. The chain is built from TRBV19 and TRBJ2-7, with D possibly being TRBD1 or TRBD2 (6 bases each). The germline gives CDR1 LNHDA, CDR2 SQIVND (reference sequence). V was trimmed by 5 bases and J by 7 bases, leaving 12 bases between them. The CDR3 runs to 12 residues.